The clone carrying this T cell receptor (beta chain) was observed at least ten times. Its antigen is unknown. The sample originates from a study of T cells in Graves' hyperthyroidism and ophthalmopathy. Notes on the study in general: The model identified upcoming ophthalmopathy a median around 6 months ahead of onset. Blood also contained most expanded thyroid clonotypes above 0.001.

CDR1 and CDR2 (germline): LGHDT, YNNKEL (reference sequence). This CDR3 is 17 amino acids long. Trimming pared 1 base from V and 5 bases from J, leaving 21 bases between. If no ophthalmopathy progression occurred within 18 months, Graves' hyperthyroidism was stable. Lactation, pregnancy, other autoimmune disease or uncontrolled infection excluded patients. RNA transcripts served as the template for amplifying TCR beta CDR3 regions. A set of HTBI primers served as the primers for a first-round RT-PCR of the TCR CDR3. TCRdb reprocessed the multiplex PCR reads via MiXCR and lists one record per CDR3 protein. Counted here are under 550,000 distinct CDR3 sequences, approximately 14% occurring once; the ten biggest clones make up 5% to 6.5%.

The receptor's source is a young woman with Graves' hyperthyroidism. The rearrangement uses TRBV3-1 and TRBJ2-7; the D is unclear. The sequenced sample was blood. In DNA, the CDR3 is TGTGCCAGCAGCCAAGGGCTAAATTCGATACGACGGAACGAGCAGTACTTC. This sequence encodes CASSQGLNSIRRNEQYF.